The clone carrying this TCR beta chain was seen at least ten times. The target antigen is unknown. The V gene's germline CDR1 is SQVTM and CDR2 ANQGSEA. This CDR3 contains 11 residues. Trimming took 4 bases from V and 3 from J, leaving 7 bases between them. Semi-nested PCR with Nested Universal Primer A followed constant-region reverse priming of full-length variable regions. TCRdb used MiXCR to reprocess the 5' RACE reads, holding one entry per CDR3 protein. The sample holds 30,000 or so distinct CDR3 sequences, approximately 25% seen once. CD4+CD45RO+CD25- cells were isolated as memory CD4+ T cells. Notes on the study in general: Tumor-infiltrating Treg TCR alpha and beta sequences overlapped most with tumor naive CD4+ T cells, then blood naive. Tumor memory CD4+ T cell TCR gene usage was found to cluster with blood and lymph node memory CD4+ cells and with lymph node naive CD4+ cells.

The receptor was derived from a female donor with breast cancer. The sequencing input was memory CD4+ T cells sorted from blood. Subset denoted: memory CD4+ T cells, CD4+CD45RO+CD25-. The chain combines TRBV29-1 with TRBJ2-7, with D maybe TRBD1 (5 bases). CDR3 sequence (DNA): TGCAGCGTTGGTGACAGCTACGAGCAGTACTTC. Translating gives CSVGDSYEQYF.